The clone carrying this T cell receptor (beta chain) was counted ten times or more. Antigen: not known. Recently diagnosed hyperthyroidism of less than 2 months' duration affected patients aged 18 to 65. The authors took PBMCs from roughly 9.5 ml fresh peripheral blood. Per germline, CDR1 LGHDT and CDR2 YNNKEL (reference sequence). This CDR3 has 13 amino acids. V was pared by 4 bases and J by 6 bases, with 10 bases between. This entry is derived from a study of T cells in Graves' hyperthyroidism and ophthalmopathy. The investigators amplified TCR beta CDR3 regions from RNA transcripts. HTBI primers were employed in a first-round RT-PCR of the TCR CDR3. TCRdb re-analysed the multiplex PCR reads in MiXCR, keeping a single row per CDR3 protein. This table holds 600,000 to 750,000 distinct CDR3 sequences, approximately 15% found once. Study-level findings and limits: Researchers report that a 13 V-J model separated ophthalmopathy from stable hyperthyroidism. Peripheral blood also featured most of the thyroid clonotypes expanded above 0.001.

The sample taken for sequencing was blood. The clonotype comes from a man aged 50-59 years with Graves' hyperthyroidism. The chain has TRBV3-1 and TRBJ1-5; D possibly corresponds to TRBD1 (5 bases). This CDR3 reads CASSRRGVQPQHF. In DNA form, the CDR3 reads TGTGCCAGCAGCCGCCGGGGGGTTCAGCCCCAGCATTTT. Variable domain in full (rest from reference TRBV3-1 and TRBJ1-5): DTAVSQTPKYLVTQMGNDKSIKCEQNLGHDTMYWYKQDSKKFLKIMFSYNNKELIINETVPNRFSPKSPDKAHLNLHINSLELGDSAVYFCASSRRGVQPQHFGDGTRLSIL.